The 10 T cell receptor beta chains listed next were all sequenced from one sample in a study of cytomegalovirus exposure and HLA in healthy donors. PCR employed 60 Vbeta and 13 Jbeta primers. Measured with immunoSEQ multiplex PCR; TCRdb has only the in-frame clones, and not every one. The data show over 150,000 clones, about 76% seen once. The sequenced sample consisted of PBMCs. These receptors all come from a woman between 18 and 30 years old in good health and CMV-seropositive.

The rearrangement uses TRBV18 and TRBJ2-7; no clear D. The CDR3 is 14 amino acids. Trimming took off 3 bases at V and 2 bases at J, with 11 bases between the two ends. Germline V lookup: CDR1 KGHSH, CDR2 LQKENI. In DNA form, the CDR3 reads TGTGCCAGCTCACCGGTTTTGGGCGCCTACGAGCAGTACTTC. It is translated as CASSPVLGAYEQYF.

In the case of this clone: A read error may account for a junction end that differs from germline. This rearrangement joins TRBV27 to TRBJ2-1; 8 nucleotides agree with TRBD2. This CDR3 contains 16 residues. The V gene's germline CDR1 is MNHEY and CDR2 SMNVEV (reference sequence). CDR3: CASSLSRGASYNEQFF. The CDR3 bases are TGTGCCAGCAGTCTATCGCGGGGGGCCTCCTACAATGAGCAGTTCTTC.

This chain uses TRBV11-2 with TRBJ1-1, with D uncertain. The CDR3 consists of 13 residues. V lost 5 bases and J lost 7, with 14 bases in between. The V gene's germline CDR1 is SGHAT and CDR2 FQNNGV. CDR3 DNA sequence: TGTGCCAGCAGCAACCAAGGAGGACGTGAAGCTTTCTTT. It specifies CASSNQGGREAFF.

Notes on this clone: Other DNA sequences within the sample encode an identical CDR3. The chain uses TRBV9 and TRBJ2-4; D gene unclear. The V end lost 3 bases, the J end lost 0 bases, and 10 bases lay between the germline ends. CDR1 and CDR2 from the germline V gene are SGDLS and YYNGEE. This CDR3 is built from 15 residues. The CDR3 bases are TGTGCCAGCAGCGGGGCAGGTGGAGCCAAAAACATTCAGTACTTC. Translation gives CASSGAGGAKNIQYF.

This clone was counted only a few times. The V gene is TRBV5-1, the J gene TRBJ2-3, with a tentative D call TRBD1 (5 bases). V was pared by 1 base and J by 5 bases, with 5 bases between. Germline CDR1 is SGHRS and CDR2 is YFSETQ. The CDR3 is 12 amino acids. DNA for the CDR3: TGCGCCAGCAGCTTGAGGGGAGATACGCAGTATTTT. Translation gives CASSLRGDTQYF.

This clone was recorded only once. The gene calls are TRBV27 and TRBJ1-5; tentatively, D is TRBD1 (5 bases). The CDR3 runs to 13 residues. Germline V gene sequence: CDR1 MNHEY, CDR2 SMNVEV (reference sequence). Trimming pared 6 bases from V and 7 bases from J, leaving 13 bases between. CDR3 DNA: TGTGCCAGCAGCATTAGGGGATACCAGCCCCAGCATTTT. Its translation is CASSIRGYQPQHF.

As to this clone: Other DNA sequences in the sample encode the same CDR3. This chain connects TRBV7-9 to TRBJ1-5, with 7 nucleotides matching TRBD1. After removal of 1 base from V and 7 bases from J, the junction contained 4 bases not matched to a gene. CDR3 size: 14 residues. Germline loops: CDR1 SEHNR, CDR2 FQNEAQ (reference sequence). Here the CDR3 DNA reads TGTGCCAGCAGCTTAGGAACAGGGGAGCAGCCCCAGCATTTT. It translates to CASSLGTGEQPQHF. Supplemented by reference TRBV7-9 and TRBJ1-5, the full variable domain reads DTGVSQNPRHKITKRGQNVTFRCDPISEHNRLYWYRQTLGQGPEFLTYFQNEAQLEKSRLLSDRFSAERPKGSFSTLEIQRTEQGDSAMYLCASSLGTGEQPQHFGDGTRLSIL.

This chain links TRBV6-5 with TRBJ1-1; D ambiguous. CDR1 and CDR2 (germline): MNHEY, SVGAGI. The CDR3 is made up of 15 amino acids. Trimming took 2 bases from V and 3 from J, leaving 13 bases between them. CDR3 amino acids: CASSYGIGEYTEAFF. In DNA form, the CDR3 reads TGTGCCAGCAGTTACGGCATCGGGGAGTACACTGAAGCTTTCTTT.

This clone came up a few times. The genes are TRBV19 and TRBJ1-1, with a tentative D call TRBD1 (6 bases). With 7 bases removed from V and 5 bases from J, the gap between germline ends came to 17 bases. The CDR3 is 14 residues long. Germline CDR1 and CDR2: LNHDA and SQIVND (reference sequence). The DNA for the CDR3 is TGTGCCAGTACAGGGGCTGTCGGAAGAACTGAAGCTTTCTTT. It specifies CASTGAVGRTEAFF. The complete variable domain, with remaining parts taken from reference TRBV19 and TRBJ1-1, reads DGGITQSPKYLFRKEGQNVTLSCEQNLNHDAMYWYRQDPGQGLRLIYYSQIVNDFQKGDIAEGYSVSREKKESFPLTVTSAQKNPTAFYLCASTGAVGRTEAFFGQGTRLTVV.

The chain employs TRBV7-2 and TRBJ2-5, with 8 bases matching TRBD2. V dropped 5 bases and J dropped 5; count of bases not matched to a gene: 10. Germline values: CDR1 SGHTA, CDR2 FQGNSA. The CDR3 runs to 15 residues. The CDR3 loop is CASSPSGGPGETQYF. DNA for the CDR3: TGTGCCAGCAGCCCCTCGGGGGGGCCGGGTGAGACCCAGTACTTC.